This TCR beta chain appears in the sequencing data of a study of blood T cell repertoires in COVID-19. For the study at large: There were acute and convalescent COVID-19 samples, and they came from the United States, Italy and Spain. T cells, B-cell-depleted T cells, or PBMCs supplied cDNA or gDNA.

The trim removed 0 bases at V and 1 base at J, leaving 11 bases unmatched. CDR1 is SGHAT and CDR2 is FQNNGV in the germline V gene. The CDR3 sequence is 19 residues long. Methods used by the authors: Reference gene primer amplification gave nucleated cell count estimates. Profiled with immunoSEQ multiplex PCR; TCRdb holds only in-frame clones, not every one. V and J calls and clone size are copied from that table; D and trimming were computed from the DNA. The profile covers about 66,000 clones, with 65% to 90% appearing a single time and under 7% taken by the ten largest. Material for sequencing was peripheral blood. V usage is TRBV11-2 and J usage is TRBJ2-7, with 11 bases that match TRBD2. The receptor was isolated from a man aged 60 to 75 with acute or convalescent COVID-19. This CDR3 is CASSLDRGLAGGRSYEQYF. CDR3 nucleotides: TGTGCCAGCAGCTTAGATCGCGGCCTAGCGGGGGGACGATCCTACGAGCAGTACTTC.